The present TCR beta chain was sequenced within a study of blood T cell repertoires in COVID-19. Sequencing used immunoSEQ multiplex PCR; TCRdb keeps in-frame clones, though not all of them. The data hold fewer than 90,000 clones, with 75% to 90% observed a single time. The germline CDR1 and CDR2 sequences are MNHNS and SASEGT. Trimming stripped 4 bases from V and 0 bases from J, with 14 bases between. This CDR3 is 16 amino acids long. This clone was seen only once. Sequencing used peripheral blood. V and J are TRBV6-1 and TRBJ2-3, with a weak D call TRBD2 (5 bases). This sequence originates from a male donor with acute or convalescent COVID-19. The CDR3 reads CASSVLTTPSTDTQYF. Written as DNA, the CDR3 is TGTGCCAGCAGTGTCCTGACTACCCCTAGCACAGATACGCAGTATTTT.